This paragraph covers one T cell receptor (beta chain) sequence. The entry originates in a study of blood T cell repertoires in COVID-19. V was clipped by 5 bases and J by 4 bases; unmatched bases: 6. The CDR3 sequence is 15 residues long. Germline V gene lookup returns CDR1 SGHAT and CDR2 FQNNGV. Authors' data handling: Estimation of nucleated cell counts was performed using reference gene primer amplification. Generated by immunoSEQ multiplex PCR, the TCRdb table keeps only in-frame clones and is missing some. That table gives V, J and clone size, and the DNA gave D and trimming. The sample shows hundreds of thousands of clones, roughly 89% of them seen only once. Participant ages covered about 18 to 95 years across 24 US areas. Clinical histories supplied by participants themselves formed the basis of cohort assignment.

This TCR came from a woman aged 18-29 years who had recovered from COVID-19. The source material was PBMCs or T cells enriched from blood (not recorded which). The V and J genes are TRBV11-2 and TRBJ1-2, with 11 positions matching TRBD1. The CDR3 DNA reads as TGTGCCAGCAGCCGCGGGGACAGGGGGTTCTATGGCTACACCTTC. Protein sequence: CASSRGDRGFYGYTF. Using reference TRBV11-2 and TRBJ1-2 for the parts outside the CDR3, the full variable domain is EAGVAQSPRYKIIEKRQSVAFWCNPISGHATLYWYQQILGQGPKLLIQFQNNGVVDDSQLPKDRFSAERLKGVDSTLKIQPAKLEDSAVYLCASSRGDRGFYGYTFGSGTRLTVV.